Shown below are 13 T cell receptor beta chains from a single sample sequenced in a study of identical twins. One entry per CDR3 protein, called by TCRdb with MiXCR from the 5' RACE reads. Of some 900,000 distinct CDR3 sequences listed, approximately 13% are singletons. Separately, the same data were catalogued under a study of yellow fever vaccine responses in identical twins.

Source material: PBMCs. The receptors derive from a young woman in good health.

V gene TRBV29-1 combines with J gene TRBJ2-3; the D is unclear. This CDR3 region has 13 residues. Germline loops: CDR1 SQVTM, CDR2 ANQGSEA. Trimming pared 2 bases from V and 0 bases from J, leaving 6 bases between. The CDR3, as DNA: TGCAGCGTTGAAAGGGCTAGCACAGATACGCAGTATTTT. This sequence encodes CSVERASTDTQYF.

This clonotype has a handful of counts. The V call is TRBV5-6, the J call TRBJ2-7, with D tentatively TRBD1 or TRBD2 (5 bases each). The CDR3 runs to 14 residues. Germline assignment: CDR1 SGHDT and CDR2 YYEEEE. V was shortened by 0 bases and J by 0 bases, with 7 bases between the two germline ends. In DNA form, the CDR3 reads TGTGCCAGCAGCTTGGAGGGGAGCTCCTACGAGCAGTACGTC. This codes for CASSLEGSSYEQYV.

The chain couples TRBV20-1 to TRBJ2-2; either TRBD1 or TRBD2 may supply D (6 bases each). Trimming stripped 0 bases from V and 6 bases from J, with 17 bases between. Germline V gene sequence: CDR1 DFQATT, CDR2 SNEGSKA (reference sequence). The CDR3 consists of 16 residues. CDR3 DNA: TGCAGTGCTAGAGATGCGAGGGGGGAAGGGGCCGGGGAGCTGTTTTTT. Its protein product is CSARDARGEGAGELFF.

The chain employs TRBV6-5 and TRBJ1-1, with D hard to call. V lost 5 bases and J 3 bases, leaving 7 bases between the germline ends. CDR1 and CDR2 (germline): MNHEY, SVGAGI. This CDR3 contains 12 residues. CDR3 sequence reads: CASSKRDTEAFF. CDR3 coding DNA: TGTGCCAGCAGTAAAAGGGACACTGAAGCTTTCTTT.

This clonotype has just a few counts. This sequence joins TRBV5-1 and TRBJ2-7, with 9 bases identical to TRBD1. V lost 5 bases to trimming and J lost 3 bases; unmatched junction nucleotides: 6. The germline V gene has CDR1 SGHRS and CDR2 YFSETQ. CDR3 length equals 14 residues. CDR3 amino acids: CASRSPGQGYEQYF. Written as DNA, the CDR3 is TGCGCCAGCAGATCGCCGGGACAGGGCTACGAGCAGTACTTC. Supplemented by reference TRBV5-1 and TRBJ2-7, the full variable domain reads KAGVTQTPRYLIKTRGQQVTLSCSPISGHRSVSWYQQTPGQGLQFLFEYFSETQRNKGNFPGRFSGRQFSNSRSEMNVSTLELGDSALYLCASRSPGQGYEQYFGPGTRLTVT.

The V call is TRBV9, the J call TRBJ2-3, with 7 bases aligning to TRBD1. The germline gives CDR1 SGDLS, CDR2 YYNGEE. The CDR3 runs to 16 residues. The trim removed 2 bases at V and 11 bases at J, leaving 17 bases unmatched. The CDR3: CASSVASGGTQGEQYF. The CDR3 nucleotides read TGTGCCAGCAGCGTTGCCAGCGGTGGGACCCAGGGGGAGCAGTATTTT.

This clonotype occurred a few times. This rearrangement joins TRBV5-5 to TRBJ2-2, with 11 bases aligning to TRBD2. CDR3 length: 18 amino acids. Germline V gene sequence: CDR1 SGHKS, CDR2 YYEKEE (reference sequence). The trim removed 0 bases at V and 3 bases at J, leaving 7 bases unmatched. As DNA, the CDR3 is TGTGCCAGCAGCTTGGTCTCGCTAGCGGGAGGTTACACCGGGGAGCTGTTTTTT. This sequence encodes CASSLVSLAGGYTGELFF.

This clonotype has more than one count but fewer than ten. This chain links TRBV3-1 with TRBJ1-1; no clear D. Germline values: CDR1 LGHDT, CDR2 YNNKEL (reference sequence). The CDR3 runs to 12 residues. The V gene lost 1 base and the J gene lost 8 bases, with 8 bases spanning the gap. This CDR3 reads CASSQVAAEAFF. DNA of the CDR3: TGTGCCAGCAGCCAAGTAGCCGCCGAAGCTTTCTTT.

This clonotype has just a few counts. One end of the junction fails to match germline, which may point to a read error. The chain recombines TRBV5-5 with TRBJ2-1, with TRBD1 identical over 9 bases. The CDR3 is 16 residues long. Germline CDR1 reads SGHKS; CDR2 reads YYEKEE (reference sequence). The CDR3 bases are TGTGCCAGCAGCTTCCCATTTTACGACAGGGGGAATGAGGAGTTCTTC. Translation gives CASSFPFYDRGNEEFF.

V is TRBV7-3 and J is TRBJ2-7, with 8 bases fitting TRBD2. Unmatched junction bases numbered 8, after V lost 5 bases and J lost 2 bases. The CDR3 loop spans 15 amino acids. Germline assignment: CDR1 SGHTA and CDR2 FQGTGA. The CDR3 DNA reads as TGTGCCAGCAGCGAAGGAAGCGGGAGTCCCTACGAGCAGTACTTC. Protein: CASSEGSGSPYEQYF. The complete variable domain, with remaining parts taken from reference TRBV7-3 and TRBJ2-7, reads GAGVSQTPSNKVTEKGKYVELRCDPISGHTALYWYRQSLGQGPEFLIYFQGTGAADDSGLPNDRFFAVRPEGSVSTLKIQRTERGDSAVYLCASSEGSGSPYEQYFGPGTRLTVT.

This clonotype was detected a few times. The gene calls are TRBV20-1 and TRBJ2-3; 10 bases are a match to TRBD2. The germline V gene encodes CDR1 DFQATT and CDR2 SNEGSKA (reference sequence). The CDR3 is 19 residues long. The J segment lost 6 bases and the V segment lost 5 bases, leaving 23 bases of the junction unmatched. In DNA form, the CDR3 reads TGCAGTGCTCCCAACGGACTAGCGGTACTACCAATAAGGGGTGATACGCAGTATTTT. This sequence encodes CSAPNGLAVLPIRGDTQYF.

This clonotype was seen only a few times. The CDR3 region is CASNTDVGGELFF. CDR3 sequence (DNA): TGTGCCAGCAACACAGACGTTGGGGGGGAGCTGTTTTTT. The chain employs TRBV2 and TRBJ2-2, with no clear D. Germline V gene data show CDR1 as SNHLY and CDR2 as FYNNEI. The CDR3 extends over 13 amino acids. V dropped 7 bases and J dropped 8 bases, with 14 bases sitting between them.

This chain uses TRBV11-2 with TRBJ2-2, with 13 bases lining up with TRBD2. Trimming cost V 0 bases and J 2 bases; bases outside gene matches: 12. Germline V gene data show CDR1 as SGHAT and CDR2 as FQNNGV. This CDR3 contains 21 residues. The CDR3 coding sequence is TGTGCCAGCAGCTTAGACCCCGGACTAGCGGGAGAAGAGGGTAACACCGGGGAGCTGTTTTTT. Encoded protein: CASSLDPGLAGEEGNTGELFF. Full variable domain (missing parts from reference TRBV11-2 and TRBJ2-2): EAGVAQSPRYKIIEKRQSVAFWCNPISGHATLYWYQQILGQGPKLLIQFQNNGVVDDSQLPKDRFSAERLKGVDSTLKIQPAKLEDSAVYLCASSLDPGLAGEEGNTGELFFGEGSRLTVL.